Following are 10 T cell receptor beta chains from one sample sequenced in a study of shared clonotypes between healthy human individuals. Clones were sequenced by immunoSEQ multiplex PCR, and TCRdb holds only the in-frame ones, with some missing. The table has 400,000 or so clones, about 96% seen once. Sequences were obtained from memory CD8+ T cells sorted from blood. As for subset: CD45RO+ cells pooled with CCR7-negative TemRA cells. These receptors were obtained from a man aged 25 to 45 in good health.

This chain joins TRBV27 and TRBJ1-2; D gene ambiguous. The V end lost 1 base, the J end lost 4 bases, and 16 bases lay between the germline ends. Germline CDR1 MNHEY, CDR2 SMNVEV (reference sequence). The CDR3 spans 16 residues. This CDR3 is CASSLLDPPARYGYTF. The DNA for the CDR3 is TGTGCCAGCAGTTTATTGGACCCCCCGGCCCGCTATGGCTACACCTTC.

CDR3 protein: CASSELAGAYNEQFF. The CDR3 nucleotides read TGTGCCAGCAGCGAGCTAGCGGGAGCTTACAATGAGCAGTTCTTC. This sequence joins TRBV9 and TRBJ2-1; 10 bases fit TRBD2. CDR3 length: 15 residues. The trim removed 3 bases at V and 4 bases at J, leaving 4 bases unmatched. Germline loops: CDR1 SGDLS, CDR2 YYNGEE.

This rearrangement joins TRBV30 to TRBJ2-5; 9 bases line up with TRBD1. Germline V gene data show CDR1 as GTSNPN and CDR2 as SVGIG (reference sequence). The CDR3 length is 13 residues. V was pared by 2 bases and J by 6 bases, with 4 bases of the junction left unmatched. The CDR3 DNA sequence: TGTGCCTGGAGTCTAGGACAGGGGCAGACCCAGTACTTC. Its translation: CAWSLGQGQTQYF.

This clone was seen just once. The genes are TRBV11-3 and TRBJ2-3, with D possibly matching TRBD1 (6 bases). V was pared by 1 base and J by 6 bases, with 11 bases between. The CDR3 consists of 14 residues. The germline CDR1 and CDR2 sequences are SGHNT and YENEEA. The CDR3, as DNA: TGTGCCAGCAGCTTAGGGGGGACACTGGATACGCAGTATTTT. It encodes CASSLGGTLDTQYF.

The chain couples TRBV30 to TRBJ2-2; perhaps TRBD2 as D (6 bases). The V gene's germline CDR1 is GTSNPN and CDR2 SVGIG (reference sequence). Deletions cut 0 bases from V and 4 bases from J, with 15 bases between. CDR3 length: 16 amino acids. This chain's CDR3 is CAWSVQLAGGTGELFF. CDR3 bases: TGTGCCTGGAGTGTTCAGTTAGCCGGGGGCACCGGGGAGCTGTTTTTT.

The chain links TRBV6-5 to TRBJ2-3; possible D gene TRBD1, 5 bases. The germline gives CDR1 MNHEY, CDR2 SVGAGI. The V gene lost 9 bases and the J gene lost 2 bases, with 12 bases spanning the gap. This CDR3 contains 13 residues. This CDR3 reads CARSRDITDTQYF. As DNA, the CDR3 is TGTGCCAGATCCAGGGATATCACAGATACGCAGTATTTT.

The chain has TRBV30 and TRBJ2-7; the match to TRBD2 covers 7 bases. V lost 2 bases to trimming and J lost 7 bases; unmatched junction nucleotides: 14. This CDR3 has 15 amino acids. Per germline, CDR1 GTSNPN and CDR2 SVGIG (reference sequence). CDR3 loop: CAWSLAATRWGEQYF. CDR3 bases: TGTGCCTGGAGTCTAGCGGCCACCCGGTGGGGAGAGCAGTACTTC.

This clone was seen a single time. This chain links TRBV28 with TRBJ1-5; TRBD1 matches at 8 bases. This CDR3 spans 18 amino acids. Germline V gives CDR1 MDHEN, CDR2 SYDVKM. V was clipped by 2 bases and J by 2 bases; unmatched bases: 11. The CDR3 sequence: CASSLGLGAGGGNQPQHF. The CDR3, as DNA: TGTGCCAGCAGTTTAGGGCTTGGGGCAGGGGGCGGCAATCAGCCCCAGCATTTT.

The rearrangement uses TRBV4-2 and TRBJ1-5; weak D call: TRBD1 (5 bases). Trimming took off 7 bases at V and 6 bases at J, with 19 bases between the two ends. This CDR3 region has 15 residues. Germline V gene data show CDR1 as LGHNA and CDR2 as YNFKEQ. In DNA form, the CDR3 reads TGTGCCAGCACCCCAGAACTGGGACGGAGTCAGCCCCAGCATTTT. Its protein is CASTPELGRSQPQHF.

The V call is TRBV18, the J call TRBJ2-3; D gene unclear. V lost 0 bases and J 2 bases, leaving 12 bases between the germline ends. The CDR3 covers 16 residues. Germline values: CDR1 KGHSH, CDR2 LQKENI. The CDR3 loop reads CASSPPGDLLTDTQYF. CDR3 coding DNA: TGTGCCAGCTCACCACCCGGTGACTTGCTCACAGATACGCAGTATTTT.